The entry below gives a single TCR beta chain sequence along with its context. The antigen remains undetermined. Germline V gives CDR1 SGHTA, CDR2 FQGNSA. The length of the CDR3 is 17 residues. V lost 3 bases to trimming and J lost 0 bases; unmatched junction nucleotides: 10. The data are from a study of identifying expanded T cells in peripheral blood. Study conclusions and caveats: Over approximately two and four weeks, about 16.4 and 19 clones changed, versus 1.2 between replicates. Variance in clone template counts between approximately two-week samples significantly increased with total template count across all healthy donors.

Data came from immunoSEQ multiplex PCR; TCRdb stores just in-frame clones and leaves some out. The repertoire holds some 78,000 clones, with 70% to 90% as singletons. No infections or other immune events were documented during collection. Sequenced input: blood. V usage is TRBV7-2 and J usage is TRBJ2-7, with 8 bases fitting TRBD1. The TCR comes from a person aged 18 to 75 in good health. CDR3 amino acids: CASSLRTGTGSSYEQYF. The CDR3 nucleotides read TGTGCCAGCAGCTTGAGAACCGGGACAGGCAGCTCCTACGAGCAGTACTTC.